A single sample is the source of the 21 T cell receptor beta chains below, sequenced in a study of CD8 T cells in Susac syndrome. cDNA came from roughly 0.5 to 1 ug RNA primed by random hexamers. TCRdb processed the immunoSEQ multiplex PCR reads anew with MiXCR; each CDR3 protein has one entry. This repertoire shows about 200,000 distinct CDR3 sequences, more than 85% found once; its top ten account for 0.082%. Material for sequencing was CD4+ T cells from PBMCs. These receptors were taken from a human donor with multiple sclerosis.

The chain has TRBV23-1 and TRBJ2-3; perhaps TRBD2 as D (5 bases). TRBV23-1 falls under the ORF class, with uncertain function. Trimming pared 0 bases from V and 1 base from J, leaving 8 bases between. The CDR3 has 15 amino acids. Here the CDR3 DNA reads TGCGCCAGCAGTCAATCGCCGCGGGGCACAGATACGCAGTATTTT. It translates to CASSQSPRGTDTQYF.

DNA of the CDR3: TGTGCCAGCAGCCAAGTACCAGGGGGCGAGGAAAAACTGTTTTTT. This codes for CASSQVPGGEEKLFF. The chain couples TRBV3-1 to TRBJ1-4; 8 positions agree with TRBD1. The germline V gene has CDR1 LGHDT and CDR2 YNNKEL (reference sequence). The CDR3 sequence is 15 residues long. Trimming at V came to 1 base and at J to 8 bases, leaving 6 bases not matched to a gene.

This rearrangement joins TRBV20-1 to TRBJ2-7, with D perhaps being TRBD1 or TRBD2 (5 bases each). Germline V CDR1 and CDR2: DFQATT, SNEGSKA (reference sequence). There are 14 residues in the CDR3. V gave up 3 bases and J gave up 1 base, with 13 bases separating them. The CDR3 coding sequence is TGCAGTGCTAGTTTCCGAGGGGAGTCCTACGAGCAGTACTTC. Amino acid sequence: CSASFRGESYEQYF.

V and J are TRBV6-5 and TRBJ1-5, with D perhaps TRBD1 (5 bases). Trimming cost V 0 bases and J 4 bases, with 10 bases left between them. CDR3 size: 15 residues. Germline V CDR1 and CDR2: MNHEY, SVGAGI. The CDR3 DNA reads TGTGCCAGCAGTTACTCGATAGGGGTAAATCAGCCCCAGCATTTT. This translates into CASSYSIGVNQPQHF.

V gene TRBV29-1 combines with J gene TRBJ1-1; the D gene is possibly TRBD1 (5 bases). V shed 6 bases and J shed 5 bases, with 13 bases lying between them. Germline V gene lookup returns CDR1 SQVTM and CDR2 ANQGSEA. This CDR3 has 12 residues. The CDR3 DNA is TGCAGCGTAGCCAGGGCAGATACTGAAGCTTTCTTT. This sequence encodes CSVARADTEAFF.

The chain joins TRBV12-3 or TRBV12-4 to TRBJ2-1, with 8 bases lining up with TRBD1. The CDR3 spans 15 residues. Trimming at V came to 6 bases and at J to 6 bases, leaving 10 bases not matched to a gene. In DNA, the CDR3 is TGTGCCAGCAGGGCACCGGGACAGGTTTCCAATGAGCAGTTCTTC. It encodes CASRAPGQVSNEQFF.

The genes are TRBV11-2 and TRBJ1-2; the D gene is possibly TRBD1 (5 bases). This CDR3 region has 12 residues. Germline lookup yields CDR1 SGHAT and CDR2 FQNNGV. V dropped 2 bases and J dropped 8 bases, with 9 bases sitting between them. The CDR3 loop reads CASSLLQGGYTF. The CDR3 DNA is TGTGCCAGCAGCTTACTGCAGGGAGGCTACACCTTC.

Here the CDR3 reads CASSSPSGLSTDTQYF. For the CDR3, the DNA is TGTGCCAGCAGTTCCCCGTCGGGACTAAGCACAGATACGCAGTATTTT. The chain links TRBV28 to TRBJ2-3; 7 bases map to TRBD2. V lost 4 bases, J lost 0 bases, and 7 bases stayed unmatched. In germline, CDR1 is MDHEN, CDR2 SYDVKM. CDR3 length equals 16 residues.

The chain recombines TRBV30 with TRBJ2-7; no firm D call. Germline V gives CDR1 GTSNPN, CDR2 SVGIG (reference sequence). CDR3 length: 14 amino acids. Trimming took 1 base from V and 1 from J, leaving 11 bases between them. CDR3 in DNA: TGTGCCTGGAGTGACACGGCCCCTTCCTACGAGCAGTACTTC. It yields the protein CAWSDTAPSYEQYF.

This sequence joins TRBV9 and TRBJ1-6; D gene ambiguous. V lost 0 bases, J lost 9 bases, and 13 bases lay in between. Germline CDR1 SGDLS, CDR2 YYNGEE. The CDR3 is made up of 15 amino acids. DNA for the CDR3: TGTGCCAGCAGCGTAGACCCGACCTCGGGTTCACCCCTCCACTTT. Protein: CASSVDPTSGSPLHF.

CDR3 nucleotides: TGTGCCAGCAGCCAAGGACAGGGGCCTTACACTGAAGCTTTCTTT. Its protein is CASSQGQGPYTEAFF. The chain combines TRBV5-4 with TRBJ1-1; 9 bases agree with TRBD1. J lost 3 bases, V lost 4 bases, and 7 bases had no gene match. The length of the CDR3 is 15 residues. The germline gives CDR1 SGHNT, CDR2 YYREEE (reference sequence).

This CDR3 is CASSGSTGAINEQFF. The DNA of the CDR3 is TGTGCCAGTAGTGGTTCGACGGGGGCTATTAATGAGCAGTTCTTC. V gene TRBV19 combines with J gene TRBJ2-1; D may correspond to TRBD1 or TRBD2 (6 bases each). Germline V gene data show CDR1 as LNHDA and CDR2 as SQIVND (reference sequence). This CDR3 spans 15 amino acids. V was pared by 5 bases and J by 7 bases, with 18 bases between.

In its sample, this clonotype was seen once. The chain combines TRBV20-1 with TRBJ1-2; tentative D call: TRBD1 (5 bases). Trimming took 6 bases from V and 5 from J, leaving 13 bases between them. This CDR3 has 12 amino acids. From germline, CDR1 is DFQATT and CDR2 SNEGSKA (reference sequence). CDR3 loop: CSATGLWYGYTF. CDR3 in DNA: TGCAGTGCAACAGGCCTCTGGTATGGCTACACCTTC.

V and J are TRBV7-2 and TRBJ2-1, with D unclear. The CDR3 has 13 residues. Germline CDR1 and CDR2: SGHTA and FQGNSA. The V and J ends lost 0 bases and 6 bases respectively, with 6 bases between them. The CDR3: CASSLATGNEQFF. In nucleotides, the CDR3 is TGTGCCAGCAGCTTAGCGACGGGCAATGAGCAGTTCTTC.

The gene calls are TRBV24-1 and TRBJ2-1, with 11 positions matching TRBD2. Germline V CDR1 and CDR2: KGHDR, SFDVKD. The CDR3 totals 13 residues. J gave up 8 bases and V 6 bases, and 2 bases lay outside the gene matches. The CDR3 spells CATSLAGGDEQFF. Written as DNA, the CDR3 is TGTGCCACCAGTTTAGCGGGGGGGGATGAGCAGTTCTTC.

The chain is built from TRBV29-1 and TRBJ2-7; no reliable D call. Germline CDR1 and CDR2: SQVTM and ANQGSEA. Trimming removed 5 bases from V and 3 bases from J, with 17 bases in between. This CDR3 is built from 14 residues. As DNA, the CDR3 is TGCAGCGTTCAGTTGTGGGAAGGTGGCTACGAGCAGTACTTC. It translates to CSVQLWEGGYEQYF.

V gene TRBV20-1 combines with J gene TRBJ1-5; D is unresolved. The CDR3 is 15 amino acids. V was trimmed by 6 bases and J by 3 bases, leaving 18 bases between them. Germline CDR1 and CDR2: DFQATT and SNEGSKA (reference sequence). CDR3 amino acids: CSASPPRGLNQPQHF. CDR3 DNA sequence: TGCAGTGCGTCCCCCCCGCGGGGTCTCAATCAGCCCCAGCATTTT.

The V and J genes are TRBV20-1 and TRBJ2-2, with D possibly matching TRBD2 (6 bases). Between the trimmed V and J ends, which lost 5 bases and 1 base, there was a span of 11 bases. CDR1 and CDR2 from the germline V gene are DFQATT and SNEGSKA (reference sequence). CDR3 length: 14 amino acids. DNA of the CDR3: TGCAGTGCTGAATCGCGGGGGAACACCGGGGAGCTGTTTTTT. This encodes CSAESRGNTGELFF.

This clonotype was seen only once. This sequence joins TRBV29-1 and TRBJ1-1, with 10 bases lining up with TRBD1. Per germline, CDR1 SQVTM and CDR2 ANQGSEA. This CDR3 spans 12 amino acids. Germline trimming cut 6 bases from V and 6 bases from J; bases unmatched to any gene: 4. CDR3 DNA: TGCAGCGTCGGACAGGGGGGTCCTGAAGCTTTCTTT. Translated: CSVGQGGPEAFF.

V and J are TRBV29-1 and TRBJ1-1; D is undetermined. The V and J ends lost 7 bases and 5 bases respectively, with 11 bases between them. The germline gives CDR1 SQVTM, CDR2 ANQGSEA. The CDR3 runs 11 residues. CDR3 coding DNA: TGCAGCGCGGGAGTGGGGACTGAAGCTTTCTTT. Translation gives CSAGVGTEAFF.

V gene TRBV20-1 combines with J gene TRBJ2-7, with D perhaps TRBD2 (6 bases). Trimming shortened V by 6 bases and J by 5 bases, and 17 bases separated the two germline ends. There are 13 residues in the CDR3. Per the germline V gene, CDR1 is DFQATT and CDR2 is SNEGSKA (reference sequence). The CDR3 nucleotides are TGCAGTGCCGCCACGGGGCTAGCGAACGAGCAGTACTTC. Protein sequence: CSAATGLANEQYF.